This T cell receptor (beta chain) was observed in a study of T-cell reconstitution after alpha-beta-depleted transplantation in children. This clonotype turned up a few times. The antigen is not known. Study observations and caveats: Recipient T cells and thymic progenitors that survived gave rise to the high TCRbeta diversity observed at day 60 in some patients. Fresh T-cell production supplied most of the T-cell counts and diversity seen one year after transplant. Reports say that about two months after transplant, the alpha-beta T cells came out of several hundred graft clones that had expanded.

It was with unique molecular identifiers that the TCRbeta library was prepared. TCRdb redid the calling of the PCR reads with MiXCR, one entry per CDR3 protein. Seen here are 400,000 to 550,000 distinct CDR3 sequences, roughly a tenth observed once, and the top ten hold around 2%. V dropped 7 bases and J dropped 1; count of bases not matched to a gene: 8. The CDR3 has 15 amino acids. Material: PBMCs, obtained before TCRalphabeta/CD19-depleted stem cell transplant. The clonotype originates from a child aged 2-9 years with inherited bone marrow failure, due to receive a stem cell transplant. The genes are TRBV23-1 and TRBJ2-5; 8 positions match TRBD1. TRBV23-1 counts as an open reading frame of uncertain function. CDR3 DNA: TGCGCCAGCACCCAGGGGGCCGGGGTCCAAGAGACCCAGTACTTC. The encoded protein is CASTQGAGVQETQYF.